This T cell receptor beta chain comes out of a study of CD8 T cells in ankylosing spondylitis. The study's findings and limits: Relatively rare in peripheral blood, disease-linked clones were also CD8+. Reportedly, matched ankylosing spondylitis synovial fluid was significantly enriched for disease-linked clones. In ankylosing spondylitis blood, a motif of roughly 8 highly homologous TCR beta variants appeared characteristic.

Remarks on this clonotype: Its specificity is unknown.

Making use of molecular barcodes, quantitative 5'-RACE generated TCR beta libraries. MiXCR was run by TCRdb on the 5' RACE reads, yielding one entry per CDR3 protein. The top ten hold 0.6% to 0.75% of the sample, which has approximately 250,000 distinct CDR3 sequences, roughly 25% seen once. Sequenced sample: blood, either unsorted or a sorted T cell fraction (not recorded which). The origin of this receptor is a male donor with ankylosing spondylitis or in good health (not recorded which).

The CDR3 DNA is TGCAGTGCTAGAGTCTTATCCTCGACAGGGTACAACACCGGGGAGCTGTTTTTT. This translates into CSARVLSSTGYNTGELFF. The chain has TRBV20-1 and TRBJ2-2; 7 nucleotides match TRBD1. The junction had 13 bases not matched to a gene; V was cut back by 1 base and J by 2 bases. Germline CDR1 DFQATT, CDR2 SNEGSKA (reference sequence). This CDR3 has 18 amino acids.